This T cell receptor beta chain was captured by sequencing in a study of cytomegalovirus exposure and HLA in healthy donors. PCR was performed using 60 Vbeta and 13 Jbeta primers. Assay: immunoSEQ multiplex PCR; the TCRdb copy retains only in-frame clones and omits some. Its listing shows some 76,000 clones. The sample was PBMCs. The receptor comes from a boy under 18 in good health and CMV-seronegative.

The CDR3 sequence is CASSPPGPNTGELFF. CDR3 nucleotide sequence: TGTGCCAGCAGCCCCCCAGGGCCGAACACCGGGGAGCTGTTTTTT. This chain connects TRBV7-9 to TRBJ2-2; possible D gene TRBD1, 5 bases. CDR1 and CDR2 from the germline V gene are SEHNR and FQNEAQ (reference sequence). V was pared by 5 bases and J by 0 bases, with 10 bases between. The CDR3 has 15 residues.